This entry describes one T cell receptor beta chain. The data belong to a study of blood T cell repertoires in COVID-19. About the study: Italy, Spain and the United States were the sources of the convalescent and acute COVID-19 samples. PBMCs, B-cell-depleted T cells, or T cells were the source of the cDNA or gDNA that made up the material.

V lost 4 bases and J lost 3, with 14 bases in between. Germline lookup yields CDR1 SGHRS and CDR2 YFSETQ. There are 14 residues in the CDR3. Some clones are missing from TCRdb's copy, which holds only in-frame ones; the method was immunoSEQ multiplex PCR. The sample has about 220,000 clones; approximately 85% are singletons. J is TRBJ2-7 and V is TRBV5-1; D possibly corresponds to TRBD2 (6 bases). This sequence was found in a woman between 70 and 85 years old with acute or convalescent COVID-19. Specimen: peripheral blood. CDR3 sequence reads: CASSPGTVGYEQYF. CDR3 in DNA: TGCGCCAGCAGCCCCGGGACTGTAGGCTACGAGCAGTACTTC.